This passage covers 7 T cell receptor beta chains from one sample sequenced in a study of OX40 agonist ivuxolimab in advanced cancers. Profiled with immunoSEQ multiplex PCR; TCRdb holds only in-frame clones, not every one. Of around 60,000 clones detected, approximately 88% appear once; the ten largest clones hold about 2.7%. Sequences were derived from CD4+ or CD8+ T cells sorted from blood, sampled in a trial of the OX40 agonist ivuxolimab. The receptor source for this set is an adult with an advanced solid tumor such as melanoma, head and neck, liver or kidney cancer.

The chain uses TRBV5-1 and TRBJ2-3; D remains ambiguous. V was cut by 7 bases and J by 4 bases, with 10 bases left in between. The CDR3 totals 12 residues. Looked up from germline, CDR1 is SGHRS and CDR2 is YFSETQ. The CDR3 loop reads CASGPLADTQYF. The CDR3 DNA follows: TGCGCCAGCGGCCCCCTCGCAGATACGCAGTATTTT.

This clone has only a few counts. The CDR3 reads CASSLGGPLSNQPQHF. DNA for the CDR3: TGTGCCAGCAGCTTGGGGGGTCCTTTGAGCAATCAGCCCCAGCATTTT. V gene TRBV5-6 combines with J gene TRBJ1-5; D remains unclear. The CDR3 spans 16 residues. V lost 0 bases to trimming and J lost 1 base, with 11 bases between them. Looked up from germline, CDR1 is SGHDT and CDR2 is YYEEEE.

The V call is TRBV6-1, the J call TRBJ1-2; D is uncertain. Germline-derived CDR1 and CDR2 are MNHNS and SASEGT. The CDR3 covers 13 residues. V was clipped by 0 bases and J by 7 bases, with 9 bases between them. The CDR3 DNA follows: TGTGCCAGCAGTGAAGCAGGGTTCGTTGGCTACACCTTC. Its translation is CASSEAGFVGYTF.

V is TRBV19 and J is TRBJ2-2; TRBD2 matches 8 bases. The CDR3 length is 15 residues. CDR1 LNHDA and CDR2 SQIVND come from the germline V gene (reference sequence). J lost 3 bases, V lost 9 bases, and 9 bases had no gene match. The CDR3 loop reads CASSPTSVDTGELFF. CDR3 in DNA: TGTGCCAGCTCCCCGACTAGCGTCGACACCGGGGAGCTGTTTTTT.

In its sample, this clone was seen once. The DNA of the CDR3 is TGTGCCACCAGCAGTCAGCGGACAGTACTTCGTCCCCAGCATTTT. Translating it yields CATSSQRTVLRPQHF. This chain connects TRBV15 to TRBJ1-5; D is perhaps TRBD1 (6 bases). V lost 3 bases to trimming and J lost 10 bases, with 19 bases between them. The V gene's germline CDR1 is LNHNV and CDR2 YYDKDF (reference sequence). CDR3 length: 15 residues.

This clone has just one count. This rearrangement joins TRBV28 to TRBJ2-6, with a weak D call TRBD1 (5 bases). The CDR3 is made up of 14 amino acids. Trimming took 3 bases from V and 2 from J, leaving 5 bases between them. CDR1 and CDR2 (germline): MDHEN, SYDVKM. The DNA for the CDR3 is TGTGCCAGCAGTTTGACAGCTGGGGCCAACGTCCTGACTTTC. Residues: CASSLTAGANVLTF.

The rearrangement links TRBV4-3 to TRBJ2-5, with TRBD2 matching over 14 bases. Per germline, CDR1 LGHNA and CDR2 YSLEER. V was clipped by 0 bases and J by 5 bases; unmatched bases: 8. The CDR3 covers 18 residues. CDR3 sequence reads: CASSQDPRLAGGGETQYF. The CDR3 DNA reads as TGCGCCAGCAGCCAAGATCCCCGACTAGCGGGAGGGGGTGAGACCCAGTACTTC.